These 5 T cell receptor beta chains were sequenced from one sample in a study of shared clonotypes between healthy human individuals. Generated by immunoSEQ multiplex PCR, the TCRdb table keeps only in-frame clones and is missing some. The repertoire holds approximately 2.1 million clones, with more than 80% as singletons. The sequencing sample was made of naive CD4+ T cells from PBMCs. Subset reported: CD45RA+ positively selected. The receptors derive from a young man in good health. Some clones in this sample may be carry-over from other donors' samples.

This rearrangement joins TRBV7-2 to TRBJ2-3, with 10 bases matching TRBD2. CDR1 is SGHTA, CDR2 FQGNSA, per germline. CDR3 length: 16 amino acids. The J segment lost 3 bases and the V segment lost 1 base, leaving 4 bases of the junction unmatched. The CDR3, as DNA: TGTGCCAGCAGCTTAGAACCAGCGGGAGGGACAGATACGCAGTATTTT. Encoded protein: CASSLEPAGGTDTQYF.

Notes on this clone: The sample contains more than one DNA sequence encoding this CDR3. J is TRBJ1-1 and V is TRBV7-3, with D uncertain. CDR3 length: 13 residues. Trimming stripped 6 bases from V and 1 base from J, with 9 bases between. Germline CDR1 reads SGHTA; CDR2 reads FQGTGA. CDR3 loop: CASSLSRNTEAFF. CDR3 in DNA: TGTGCCAGCAGTTTATCAAGGAACACTGAAGCTTTCTTT.

About this clone: Other DNA sequences in the sample encode the same CDR3. The chain combines TRBV4-3 with TRBJ2-1; D perhaps matches TRBD2 (5 bases). This CDR3 has 15 amino acids. V lost 2 bases and J 0 bases, leaving 8 bases between the germline ends. Germline V gene sequence: CDR1 LGHNA, CDR2 YSLEER. The CDR3 loop reads CASSQRSGSYNEQFF. In nucleotides, the CDR3 is TGCGCCAGCAGCCAACGGAGCGGCTCCTACAATGAGCAGTTCTTC.

The chain couples TRBV5-1 to TRBJ1-2; 9 bases agree with TRBD1. Germline values: CDR1 SGHRS, CDR2 YFSETQ. Unmatched junction bases numbered 7, after V lost 4 bases and J lost 6 bases. The CDR3 runs 14 residues. The CDR3 DNA reads TGCGCCAGCAGCCCATGGGACAGGGAAAATGGCTACACCTTC. Protein: CASSPWDRENGYTF.

The genes are TRBV28 and TRBJ2-3; 10 nucleotides agree with TRBD2. Germline V gene data show CDR1 as MDHEN and CDR2 as SYDVKM. The CDR3 loop spans 14 amino acids. V dropped 10 bases and J dropped 5; count of bases not matched to a gene: 9. DNA for the CDR3: TGTGCCACCCGGGGAGCGGGAGGGAGAGATACGCAGTATTTT. As protein: CATRGAGGRDTQYF.